This TCR beta chain was profiled in a study of T cell changes during pregnancy in multiple sclerosis. The data were produced by immunoSEQ multiplex PCR, yet TCRdb's version contains in-frame clones alone and is incomplete. The data show roughly 100,000 clones, with approximately 93% seen just once and less than 4% held by the top ten. The length of the CDR3 is 12 residues. Germline loops: CDR1 SEHNR, CDR2 FQNEAQ (reference sequence). Trimming took 3 bases from V and 5 from J, leaving 5 bases between them. The source was peripheral blood, collected after pregnancy. The sequence came from a female donor with multiple sclerosis, enrolled in a pregnancy study. V gene TRBV7-9 combines with J gene TRBJ2-1; D perhaps matches TRBD2 (5 bases). CDR3 nucleotides: TGTGCCAGCAGCTTCGGGGACAATGAGCAGTTCTTC. Protein sequence: CASSFGDNEQFF.